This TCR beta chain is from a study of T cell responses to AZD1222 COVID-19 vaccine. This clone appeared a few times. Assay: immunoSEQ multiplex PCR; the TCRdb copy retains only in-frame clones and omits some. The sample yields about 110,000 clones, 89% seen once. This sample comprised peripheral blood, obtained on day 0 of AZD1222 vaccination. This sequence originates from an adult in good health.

CDR3 amino acids: CASSPIGGSNYGYTF. CDR3 coding DNA: TGTGCCAGCAGCCCAATAGGAGGGAGCAACTATGGCTACACCTTC. This chain links TRBV4-2 with TRBJ1-2; D is unclear. The V end lost 4 bases, the J end lost 2 bases, and 14 bases lay between the germline ends. This CDR3 is built from 15 residues. From germline, CDR1 is LGHNA and CDR2 YNFKEQ.